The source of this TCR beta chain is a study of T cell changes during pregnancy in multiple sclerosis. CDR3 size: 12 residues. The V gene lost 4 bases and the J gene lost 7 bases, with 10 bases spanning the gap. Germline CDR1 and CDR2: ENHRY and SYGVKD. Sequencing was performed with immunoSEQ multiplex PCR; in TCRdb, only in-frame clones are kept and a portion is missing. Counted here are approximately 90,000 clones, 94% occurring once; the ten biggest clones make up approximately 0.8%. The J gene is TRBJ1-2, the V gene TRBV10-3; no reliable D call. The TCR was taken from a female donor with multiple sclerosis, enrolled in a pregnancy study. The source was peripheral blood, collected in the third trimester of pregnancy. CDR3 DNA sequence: TGTGCCATCAGTGGGAGCCCGACTGGCTACACCTTC. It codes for CAISGSPTGYTF.